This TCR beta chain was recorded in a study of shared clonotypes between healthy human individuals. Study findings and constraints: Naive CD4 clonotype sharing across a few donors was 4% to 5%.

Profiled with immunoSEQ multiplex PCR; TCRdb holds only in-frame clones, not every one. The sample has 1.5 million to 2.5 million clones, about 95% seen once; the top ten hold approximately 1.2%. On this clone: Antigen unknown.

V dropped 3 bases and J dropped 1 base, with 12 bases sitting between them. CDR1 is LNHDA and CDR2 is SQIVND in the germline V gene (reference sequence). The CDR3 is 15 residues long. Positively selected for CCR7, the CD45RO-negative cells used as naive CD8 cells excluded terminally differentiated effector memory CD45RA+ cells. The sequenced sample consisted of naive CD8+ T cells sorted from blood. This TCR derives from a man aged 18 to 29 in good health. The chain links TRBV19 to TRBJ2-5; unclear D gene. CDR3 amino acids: CASSMEWYSQETQYF. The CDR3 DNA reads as TGTGCCAGTAGTATGGAGTGGTACAGCCAAGAGACCCAGTACTTC.